These 23 T cell receptor beta chains share one sample of origin, sequenced in a study of graft-versus-host responses after intestinal transplantation. Assay: immunoSEQ multiplex PCR; the TCRdb copy retains only in-frame clones and omits some. The table has about 94,000 clones, 91% seen once; the top ten hold roughly 0.5%. Their recognized antigens are unknown. The material was unstimulated CD8+ T cells sorted from spleen or lymph node cells, obtained before intestinal transplant. The source is a human donor who received an intestinal transplant.

The rearrangement joins TRBV7-8 to TRBJ1-5; D remains ambiguous. V was trimmed by 2 bases and J by 4 bases, leaving 15 bases between them. The CDR3 is 16 residues long. Looked up from germline, CDR1 is SGHVS and CDR2 is FQNEAQ. In DNA, the CDR3 is TGTGCCAGCAGCTTATGGTCCGCGCAGGCTAATCAGCCCCAGCATTTT. Its translation: CASSLWSAQANQPQHF.

This clone was seen a handful of times. The genes are TRBV4-1 and TRBJ2-7, with TRBD1 matching 7 bases. The CDR3 runs to 16 residues. Germline V gene sequence: CDR1 MGHRA, CDR2 YSYEKL. V lost 1 base, J lost 0 bases, and 6 bases stayed unmatched. The DNA for the CDR3 is TGCGCCAGCAGCCAAGCCTCACAGGGGCTCTCCTACGAGCAGTACTTC. Translating it yields CASSQASQGLSYEQYF.

Only one count was recorded for this clone. The V and J genes are TRBV6-5 and TRBJ1-2; TRBD1 might be the D (5 bases). V lost 0 bases and J 5 bases, leaving 7 bases between the germline ends. The germline V gene encodes CDR1 MNHEY and CDR2 SVGAGI. This CDR3 has 13 residues. CDR3 region: CASSYSGPYGYTF. The CDR3, as DNA: TGTGCCAGCAGTTACTCGGGGCCTTATGGCTACACCTTC.

This rearrangement joins TRBV6-6 to TRBJ2-7; 9 bases line up with TRBD2. Germline lookup yields CDR1 MNHNY and CDR2 SVGAGI (reference sequence). The CDR3 has 16 residues. V was pared by 4 bases and J by 3 bases, with 10 bases of the junction left unmatched. Here the CDR3 reads CASSSLSGRNRYEQYF. In nucleotides, the CDR3 is TGTGCCAGCAGTTCCCTAAGCGGGAGGAACCGCTACGAGCAGTACTTC.

The chain links TRBV11-2 to TRBJ2-5; 7 nucleotides align to TRBD1. The CDR3 contains 16 residues. After removal of 4 bases from V and 1 base from J, the junction contained 9 bases not matched to a gene. Germline V gene data show CDR1 as SGHAT and CDR2 as FQNNGV. In DNA, the CDR3 is TGTGCCAGCAGCTCGCAGACAGGGCCCTTCCAAGAGACCCAGTACTTC. Amino acids: CASSSQTGPFQETQYF.

This clone has a single count. V is TRBV6-1 and J is TRBJ2-1; 8 bases match TRBD2. The CDR3 is 14 amino acids. Trimming removed 4 bases from V and 6 bases from J; junction bases left unmatched: 5. CDR1 MNHNS and CDR2 SASEGT come from the germline V gene. The CDR3 region has the DNA TGTGCCAGCAGTGTCCCAGCGGGGGCCAATGAGCAGTTCTTC. This encodes CASSVPAGANEQFF.

This chain connects TRBV30 to TRBJ1-1; D gene ambiguous. Between the trimmed V and J ends, which lost 1 base and 1 base, there was a span of 10 bases. CDR3 length equals 14 residues. CDR1 is GTSNPN and CDR2 is SVGIG in the germline V gene (reference sequence). CDR3 residues: CAWSDAAGNTEAFF. The CDR3 bases are TGTGCCTGGAGTGACGCGGCGGGGAACACTGAAGCTTTCTTT.

The chain links TRBV10-3 to TRBJ2-7, with 9 bases that match TRBD2. The CDR3 has 13 residues. The V segment lost 7 bases and the J segment 0 bases; nucleotides outside the gene matches: 1. Per germline, CDR1 ENHRY and CDR2 SYGVKD. For the CDR3, the DNA is TGTGCCATCACGCGGGAGGGCTCCTACGAGCAGTACTTC. It yields the protein CAITREGSYEQYF.

This chain joins TRBV6-5 and TRBJ2-7; 10 nucleotides match TRBD1. The trim removed 7 bases at V and 7 bases at J, leaving 10 bases unmatched. The length of the CDR3 is 14 residues. Per the germline V gene, CDR1 is MNHEY and CDR2 is SVGAGI. The CDR3 sequence: CASNLRDRGGEQYF. The CDR3 nucleotides read TGTGCCAGCAATCTCCGGGACAGGGGTGGTGAGCAGTACTTC.

V usage is TRBV4-1 and J usage is TRBJ2-3; 10 bases fit TRBD2. The ends lost 2 bases at V and 4 bases at J; junction bases unmatched: 3. This CDR3 is 15 amino acids long. Germline V gives CDR1 MGHRA, CDR2 YSYEKL. CDR3 coding DNA: TGCGCCAGCAGCCAACCAGCGGGGGGGCCAGATACGCAGTATTTT. Protein: CASSQPAGGPDTQYF.

The chain combines TRBV5-1 with TRBJ2-1; TRBD2 is a possible D gene (7 bases). Germline assignment: CDR1 SGHRS and CDR2 YFSETQ. Trimming shortened V by 4 bases and J by 2 bases, and 13 bases separated the two germline ends. This CDR3 comprises 15 residues. DNA for the CDR3: TGCGCCAGCAGCAGAGGGGGGGTCCCCTACAATGAGCAGTTCTTC. It translates to CASSRGGVPYNEQFF.

The CDR3 loop reads CATAASDRAGGYTF. CDR3 bases: TGTGCCACAGCAGCCTCGGACAGGGCAGGTGGCTACACCTTC. The chain uses TRBV6-5 and TRBJ1-2; 8 bases are shared with TRBD1. This CDR3 region has 14 residues. Germline loops: CDR1 MNHEY, CDR2 SVGAGI. With V trimmed by 10 bases and J by 7 bases, 14 bases remained unmatched.

The chain couples TRBV6-5 to TRBJ2-7; D is perhaps TRBD2 (5 bases). V was trimmed by 2 bases and J by 3 bases, leaving 14 bases between them. Germline CDR1 and CDR2: MNHEY and SVGAGI. The CDR3 covers 15 residues. The CDR3 region is CASSYVPGEGYEQYF. The CDR3 DNA reads as TGTGCCAGCAGTTACGTGCCCGGGGAAGGCTACGAGCAGTACTTC.

On this clone itself: The identical CDR3 is also encoded by other nucleotide sequences in the sample. The V call is TRBV27, the J call TRBJ2-1; 10 nucleotides align to TRBD2. Unmatched junction bases numbered 3, after V lost 3 bases and J lost 7 bases. This CDR3 contains 14 residues. The germline CDR1 and CDR2 sequences are MNHEY and SMNVEV (reference sequence). The CDR3: CASSFLAGVNEQFF. CDR3 sequence (DNA): TGTGCCAGCAGTTTCCTAGCGGGAGTAAATGAGCAGTTCTTC.

The chain recombines TRBV21-1 with TRBJ2-7; the D call of TRBD2 is as the table states it, not checked on the DNA. TRBV21-1 is described as a pseudogene. CDR3 length equals 18 residues. The CDR3: CARGSFWGLLAGGPEQYF. CDR3 bases: TGTGCCAGAGGCTCCTTTTGGGGCTTACTAGCGGGGGGGCCCGAGCAGTACTTC.

This chain links TRBV14 with TRBJ2-3; D possibly corresponds to TRBD2 (6 bases). CDR3 length: 20 amino acids. V was trimmed by 0 bases and J by 2 bases, leaving 24 bases between them. In germline, CDR1 is SGHDN, CDR2 FVKESK. CDR3 DNA sequence: TGTGCCAGCAGCCAAGATCCGTGGCGGGACGTGAGCCCCTTCACAGATACGCAGTATTTT. It specifies CASSQDPWRDVSPFTDTQYF.

This rearrangement joins TRBV18 to TRBJ2-1; maybe TRBD2 (6 bases). Trimming shortened V by 8 bases and J by 6 bases, and 20 bases separated the two germline ends. Germline V gene sequence: CDR1 KGHSH, CDR2 LQKENI. There are 15 residues in the CDR3. The CDR3 loop reads CASQPRERARNEQFF. CDR3 nucleotides: TGTGCCAGCCAACCCCGCGAGCGGGCCCGCAATGAGCAGTTCTTC.

The chain carries TRBV6-5 and TRBJ2-5; the D gene is possibly TRBD2 (5 bases). TRBJ2-7 matches the DNA end more closely, so the J call is doubtful. Germline-derived CDR1 and CDR2 are MNHEY and SVGAGI. The CDR3 length is 13 residues. The CDR3 region has the DNA TGTGCCAGCAGTTACGGGGAGAAGGGCGAGCAGTACTTC. It yields the protein CASSYGEKGEQYF.

The gene calls are TRBV4-1 and TRBJ2-1; no clear D. The CDR3 covers 12 residues. Germline CDR1 MGHRA, CDR2 YSYEKL. Trimming pared 0 bases from V and 7 bases from J, leaving 4 bases between. The CDR3 DNA reads TGCGCCAGCAGCCAAGAGCGGAATGAGCAGTTCTTC. It is translated as CASSQERNEQFF.

Concerning this clone itself: Additional DNA sequences in this sample encode the identical CDR3. J is TRBJ2-7 and V is TRBV9, with D tentatively TRBD2 (5 bases). Germline V gene sequence: CDR1 SGDLS, CDR2 YYNGEE. The CDR3 is made up of 13 amino acids. The V and J ends lost 2 bases and 0 bases respectively, with 6 bases between them. CDR3 amino acids: CASSVGSSYEQYF. For the CDR3, the DNA is TGTGCCAGCAGCGTGGGGAGCTCCTACGAGCAGTACTTC.

This chain uses TRBV4-1 with TRBJ1-1; 10 positions match TRBD1. The CDR3 length is 14 residues. Trimming took 0 bases from V and 7 from J; bases not matched to a gene: 2. Germline V gene data show CDR1 as MGHRA and CDR2 as YSYEKL. The CDR3 region is CASSQETGGHEAFF. For the CDR3, the DNA is TGCGCCAGCAGCCAAGAGACAGGGGGCCATGAAGCTTTCTTT.

The rearrangement links TRBV10-3 to TRBJ2-7, with D possibly being TRBD1 (6 bases). The CDR3 contains 15 residues. Germline CDR1 is ENHRY and CDR2 is SYGVKD. V lost 3 bases and J lost 0, with 12 bases in between. The CDR3 DNA sequence: TGTGCCATCAGTGACTGGACAGAAAGCTCCTACGAGCAGTACTTC. It encodes CAISDWTESSYEQYF.

V is TRBV2 and J is TRBJ1-1; 10 nucleotides align to TRBD1. The CDR3 is made up of 14 amino acids. V lost 2 bases to trimming and J lost 11 bases; unmatched junction nucleotides: 8. CDR1 and CDR2 (germline): SNHLY, FYNNEI. The CDR3 loop reads CASSEMWDRGGAFF. The DNA for the CDR3 is TGTGCCAGCAGTGAAATGTGGGACAGGGGAGGGGCTTTCTTT. The complete variable domain, with remaining parts taken from reference TRBV2 and TRBJ1-1, reads EPEVTQTPSHQVTQMGQEVILRCVPISNHLYFYWYRQILGQKVEFLVSFYNNEISEKSEIFDDQFSVERPDGSNFTLKIRSTKLEDSAMYFCASSEMWDRGGAFFGQGTRLTVV.